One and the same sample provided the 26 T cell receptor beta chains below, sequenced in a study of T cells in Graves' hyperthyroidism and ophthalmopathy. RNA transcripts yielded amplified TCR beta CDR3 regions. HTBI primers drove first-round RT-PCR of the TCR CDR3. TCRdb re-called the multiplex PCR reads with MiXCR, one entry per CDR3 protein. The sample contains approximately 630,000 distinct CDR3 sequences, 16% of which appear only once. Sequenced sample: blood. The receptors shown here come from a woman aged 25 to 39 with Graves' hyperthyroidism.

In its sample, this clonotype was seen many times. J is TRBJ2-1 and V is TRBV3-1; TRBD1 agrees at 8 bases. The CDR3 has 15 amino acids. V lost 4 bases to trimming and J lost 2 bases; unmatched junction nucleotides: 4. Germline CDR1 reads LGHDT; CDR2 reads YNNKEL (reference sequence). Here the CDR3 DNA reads TGTGCCAGCAGCCTCGACAGGGGACCCTACAATGAGCAGTTCTTC. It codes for CASSLDRGPYNEQFF.

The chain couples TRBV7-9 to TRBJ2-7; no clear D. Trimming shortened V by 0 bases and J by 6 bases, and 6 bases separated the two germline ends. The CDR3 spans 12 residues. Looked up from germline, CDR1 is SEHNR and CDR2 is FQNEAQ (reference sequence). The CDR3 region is CASSLASGEQYF. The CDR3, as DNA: TGTGCCAGCAGCTTAGCATCAGGCGAGCAGTACTTC. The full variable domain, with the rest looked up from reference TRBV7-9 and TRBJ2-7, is DTGVSQNPRHKITKRGQNVTFRCDPISEHNRLYWYRQTLGQGPEFLTYFQNEAQLEKSRLLSDRFSAERPKGSFSTLEIQRTEQGDSAMYLCASSLASGEQYFGPGTRLTVT.

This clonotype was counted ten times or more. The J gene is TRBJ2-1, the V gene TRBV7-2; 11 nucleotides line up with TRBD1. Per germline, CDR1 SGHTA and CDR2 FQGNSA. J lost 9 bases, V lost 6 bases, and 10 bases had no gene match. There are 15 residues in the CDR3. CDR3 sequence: CASRSGTGGSGEQFF. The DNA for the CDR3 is TGTGCCAGCAGGTCCGGGACAGGGGGATCCGGTGAGCAGTTCTTC.

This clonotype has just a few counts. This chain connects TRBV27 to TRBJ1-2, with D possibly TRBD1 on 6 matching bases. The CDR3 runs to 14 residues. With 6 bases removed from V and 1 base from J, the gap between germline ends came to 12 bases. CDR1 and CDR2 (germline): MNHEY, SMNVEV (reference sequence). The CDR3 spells CASRRTGNNYGYTF. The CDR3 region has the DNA TGTGCCAGCAGGCGAACAGGGAATAACTATGGCTACACCTTC.

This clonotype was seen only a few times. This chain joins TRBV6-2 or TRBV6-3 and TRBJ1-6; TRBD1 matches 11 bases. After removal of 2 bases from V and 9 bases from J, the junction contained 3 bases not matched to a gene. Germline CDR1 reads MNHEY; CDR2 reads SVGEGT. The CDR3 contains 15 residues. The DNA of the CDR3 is TGTGCCAGCAGTTACGGACAGGGGGCGCGTTCACCCCTCCACTTT. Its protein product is CASSYGQGARSPLHF.

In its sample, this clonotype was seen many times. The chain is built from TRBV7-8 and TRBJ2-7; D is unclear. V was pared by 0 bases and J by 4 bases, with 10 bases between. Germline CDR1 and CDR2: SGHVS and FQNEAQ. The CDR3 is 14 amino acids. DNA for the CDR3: TGTGCCAGCAGCTTAGCGCGTCAAGGGTACGAGCAGTACTTC. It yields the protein CASSLARQGYEQYF.

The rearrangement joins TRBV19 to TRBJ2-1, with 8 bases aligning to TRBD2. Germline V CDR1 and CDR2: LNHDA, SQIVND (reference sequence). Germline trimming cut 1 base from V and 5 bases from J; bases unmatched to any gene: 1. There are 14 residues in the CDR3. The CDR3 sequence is CASSIVAGNNEQFF. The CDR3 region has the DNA TGTGCCAGTAGTATAGTAGCGGGAAACAATGAGCAGTTCTTC.

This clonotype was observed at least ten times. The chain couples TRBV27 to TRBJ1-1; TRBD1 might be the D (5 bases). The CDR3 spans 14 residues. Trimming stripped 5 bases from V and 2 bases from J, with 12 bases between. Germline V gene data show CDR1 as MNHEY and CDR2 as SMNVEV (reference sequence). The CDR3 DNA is TGTGCCAGCAGTCTCCGGGACGGTAACACTGAAGCTTTCTTT. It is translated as CASSLRDGNTEAFF.

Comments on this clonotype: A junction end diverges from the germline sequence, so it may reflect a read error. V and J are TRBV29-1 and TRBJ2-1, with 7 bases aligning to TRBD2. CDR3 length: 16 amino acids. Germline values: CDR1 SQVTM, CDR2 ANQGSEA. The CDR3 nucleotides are TGCAGCGTTTCCGGGACTACAAAGCCCTCCTACAGTGAGCAGTTCTTC. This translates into CSVSGTTKPSYSEQFF.

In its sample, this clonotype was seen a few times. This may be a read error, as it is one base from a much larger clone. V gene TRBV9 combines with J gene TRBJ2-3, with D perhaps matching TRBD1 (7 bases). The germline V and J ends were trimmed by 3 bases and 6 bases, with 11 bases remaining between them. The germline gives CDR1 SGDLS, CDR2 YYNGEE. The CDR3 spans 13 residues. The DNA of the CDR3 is TGTGCCAGCAGCGCACAGGGGAGGGATACGCAGTATTTT. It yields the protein CASSAQGRDTQYF.

The CDR3 is CASSLTSGSPGYEQFF. CDR3 bases: TGTGCCAGCAGCTTAACTAGCGGAAGCCCGGGGTATGAGCAGTTCTTC. The genes are TRBV7-2 and TRBJ2-1; 8 bases agree with TRBD2. V was pared by 2 bases and J by 8 bases, with 11 bases of the junction left unmatched. Germline V gene lookup returns CDR1 SGHTA and CDR2 FQGNSA. This CDR3 spans 16 amino acids. The whole variable domain, filled in from reference TRBV7-2 and TRBJ2-1, reads GAGVSQSPSNKVTEKGKDVELRCDPISGHTALYWYRQSLGQGLEFLIYFQGNSAPDKSGLPSDRFSAERTGGSVSTLTIQRTQQEDSAVYLCASSLTSGSPGYEQFFGPGTRLTVL.

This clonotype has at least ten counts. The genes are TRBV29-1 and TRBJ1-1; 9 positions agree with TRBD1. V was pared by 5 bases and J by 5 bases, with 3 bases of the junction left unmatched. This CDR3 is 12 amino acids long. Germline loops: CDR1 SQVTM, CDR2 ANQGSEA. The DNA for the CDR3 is TGCAGCGTTCCGACAGGGGGAACTGAAGCTTTCTTT. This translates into CSVPTGGTEAFF.

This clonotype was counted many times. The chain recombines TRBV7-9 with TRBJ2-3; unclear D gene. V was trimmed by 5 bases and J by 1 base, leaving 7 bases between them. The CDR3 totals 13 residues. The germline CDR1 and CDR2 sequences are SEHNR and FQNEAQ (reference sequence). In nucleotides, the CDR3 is TGTGCCAGCAGCGCGGTCGGCACAGATACGCAGTATTTT. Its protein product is CASSAVGTDTQYF.

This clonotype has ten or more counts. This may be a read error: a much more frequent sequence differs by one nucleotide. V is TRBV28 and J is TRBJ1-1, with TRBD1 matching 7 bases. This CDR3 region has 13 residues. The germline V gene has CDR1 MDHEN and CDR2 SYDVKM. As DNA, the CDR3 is TGTGCCAGCAAGAGGGGGCGGCACACTGAAACTTTCTTT. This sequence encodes CASKRGRHTETFF.

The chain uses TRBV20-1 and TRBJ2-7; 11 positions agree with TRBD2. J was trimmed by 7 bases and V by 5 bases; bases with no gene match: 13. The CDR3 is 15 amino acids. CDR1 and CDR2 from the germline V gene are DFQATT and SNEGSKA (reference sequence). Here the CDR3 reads CSAEELAGGPREQYF. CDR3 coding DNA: TGCAGTGCTGAGGAGTTAGCGGGAGGGCCGCGGGAGCAGTACTTC.

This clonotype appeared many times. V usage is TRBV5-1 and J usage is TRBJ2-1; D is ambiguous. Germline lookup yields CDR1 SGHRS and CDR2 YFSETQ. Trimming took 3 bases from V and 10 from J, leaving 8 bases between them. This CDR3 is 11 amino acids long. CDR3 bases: TGCGCCAGCAGCTATGCGGACGAGCAGTTCTTC. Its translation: CASSYADEQFF.

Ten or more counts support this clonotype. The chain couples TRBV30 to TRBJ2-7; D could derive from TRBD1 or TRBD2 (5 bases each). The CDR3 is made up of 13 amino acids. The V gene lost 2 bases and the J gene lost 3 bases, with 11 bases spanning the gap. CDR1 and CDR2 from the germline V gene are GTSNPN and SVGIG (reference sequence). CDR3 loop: CAWSRGPIYEQYF. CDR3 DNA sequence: TGTGCCTGGAGTAGGGGACCGATCTACGAGCAGTACTTC.

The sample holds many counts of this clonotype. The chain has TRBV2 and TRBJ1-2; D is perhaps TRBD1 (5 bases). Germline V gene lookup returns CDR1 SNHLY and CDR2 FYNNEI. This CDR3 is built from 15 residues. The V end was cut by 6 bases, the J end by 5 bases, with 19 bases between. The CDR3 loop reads CASSPTGTSPYGYTF. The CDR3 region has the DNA TGTGCCAGCAGCCCAACCGGGACGTCCCCTTATGGCTACACCTTC.

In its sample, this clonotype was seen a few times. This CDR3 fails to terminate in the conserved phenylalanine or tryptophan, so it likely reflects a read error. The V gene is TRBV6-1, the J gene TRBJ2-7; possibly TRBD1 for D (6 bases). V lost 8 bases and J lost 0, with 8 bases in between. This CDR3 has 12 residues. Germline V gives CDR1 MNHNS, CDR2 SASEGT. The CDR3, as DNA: TGTGCCAGCGGACAGAACTCCTACGAGCAGTACCTC. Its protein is CASGQNSYEQYL.

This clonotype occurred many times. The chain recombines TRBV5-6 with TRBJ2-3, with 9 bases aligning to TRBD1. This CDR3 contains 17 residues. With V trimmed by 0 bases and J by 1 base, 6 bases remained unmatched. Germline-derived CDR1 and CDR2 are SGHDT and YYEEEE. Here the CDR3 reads CASSLAFRDRGTDTQYF. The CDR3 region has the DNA TGTGCCAGCAGCTTGGCCTTTCGGGACAGGGGCACAGATACGCAGTATTTT. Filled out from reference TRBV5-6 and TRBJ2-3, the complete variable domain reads DAGVTQSPTHLIKTRGQQVTLRCSPKSGHDTVSWYQQALGQGPQFIFQYYEEEERQRGNFPDRFSGHQFPNYSSELNVNALLLGDSALYLCASSLAFRDRGTDTQYFGPGTRLTVL.

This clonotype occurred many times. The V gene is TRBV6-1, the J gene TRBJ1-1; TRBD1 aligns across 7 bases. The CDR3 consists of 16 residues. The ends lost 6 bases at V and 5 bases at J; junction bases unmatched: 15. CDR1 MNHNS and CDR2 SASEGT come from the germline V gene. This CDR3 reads CASSPSGRGRGTEAFF. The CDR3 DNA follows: TGTGCCAGCAGCCCCTCCGGTAGGGGGCGAGGAACTGAAGCTTTCTTT.

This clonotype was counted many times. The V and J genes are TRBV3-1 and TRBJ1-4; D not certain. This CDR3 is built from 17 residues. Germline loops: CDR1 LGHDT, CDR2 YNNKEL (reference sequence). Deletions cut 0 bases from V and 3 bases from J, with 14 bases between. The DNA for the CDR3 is TGTGCCAGCAGCCAAGAAATGGGGAGTCCGGCTAATGAAAAACTGTTTTTT. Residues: CASSQEMGSPANEKLFF.

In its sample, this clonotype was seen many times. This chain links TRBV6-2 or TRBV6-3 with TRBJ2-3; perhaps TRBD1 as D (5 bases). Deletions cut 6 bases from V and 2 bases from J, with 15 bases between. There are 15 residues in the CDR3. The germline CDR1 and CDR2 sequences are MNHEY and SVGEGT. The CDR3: CASSPTLGATDTQYF. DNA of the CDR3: TGTGCCAGCAGCCCCACTCTAGGGGCCACAGATACGCAGTATTTT.

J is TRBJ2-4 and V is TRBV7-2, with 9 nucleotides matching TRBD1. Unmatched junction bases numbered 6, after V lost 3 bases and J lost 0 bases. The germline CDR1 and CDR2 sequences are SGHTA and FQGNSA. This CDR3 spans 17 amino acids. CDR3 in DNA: TGTGCCAGCAGCTTGGCCGGGACAGGGACAGCCAAAAACATTCAGTACTTC. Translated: CASSLAGTGTAKNIQYF.

This chain's CDR3 is CSARGFVDRGFSYEQYF. The CDR3 nucleotides are TGCAGTGCTAGAGGGTTTGTAGACAGGGGGTTTTCCTACGAGCAGTACTTC. J is TRBJ2-7 and V is TRBV20-1, with 9 bases fitting TRBD1. This CDR3 contains 17 residues. Germline CDR1 DFQATT, CDR2 SNEGSKA (reference sequence). The V segment lost 1 base and the J segment 1 base; nucleotides outside the gene matches: 11.

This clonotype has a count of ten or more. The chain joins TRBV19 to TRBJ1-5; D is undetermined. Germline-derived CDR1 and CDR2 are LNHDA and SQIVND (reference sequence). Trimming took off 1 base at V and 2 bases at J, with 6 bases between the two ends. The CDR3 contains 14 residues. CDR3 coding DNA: TGTGCCAGTAGTATAGCCGGGGGCAATCAGCCCCAGCATTTT. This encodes CASSIAGGNQPQHF.